The text below deals with one T cell receptor (beta chain). The antigen is not known. The data are from a study of PD-1 blockade in classical Hodgkin lymphoma. Study outcomes and limitations: The diversity seen at baseline in complete responders resembled that of newly diagnosed patients.

This table comes from immunoSEQ multiplex PCR, and its TCRdb copy is limited to in-frame clones, with some not included. The sample has more than 90,000 clones, roughly 89% seen once. Every single patient, without exception, relapsed after autologous stem cell transplantation, and brentuximab vedotin exposure varied. This CDR3 is built from 15 residues. Trimming stripped 2 bases from V and 7 bases from J, with 15 bases between. Germline CDR1 and CDR2: MRHNA and SNTAGT. The source is a human donor with classical Hodgkin lymphoma. The chain has TRBV6-4 and TRBJ2-1; TRBD2 is a possible D gene (6 bases). The sample was peripheral blood mononuclear cells (PBMCs), taken before the second cycle of nivolumab. CDR3 residues: CASSDRVGEVNEQFF. The CDR3 DNA is TGTGCCAGCAGTGACAGGGTCGGGGAGGTAAATGAGCAGTTCTTC.